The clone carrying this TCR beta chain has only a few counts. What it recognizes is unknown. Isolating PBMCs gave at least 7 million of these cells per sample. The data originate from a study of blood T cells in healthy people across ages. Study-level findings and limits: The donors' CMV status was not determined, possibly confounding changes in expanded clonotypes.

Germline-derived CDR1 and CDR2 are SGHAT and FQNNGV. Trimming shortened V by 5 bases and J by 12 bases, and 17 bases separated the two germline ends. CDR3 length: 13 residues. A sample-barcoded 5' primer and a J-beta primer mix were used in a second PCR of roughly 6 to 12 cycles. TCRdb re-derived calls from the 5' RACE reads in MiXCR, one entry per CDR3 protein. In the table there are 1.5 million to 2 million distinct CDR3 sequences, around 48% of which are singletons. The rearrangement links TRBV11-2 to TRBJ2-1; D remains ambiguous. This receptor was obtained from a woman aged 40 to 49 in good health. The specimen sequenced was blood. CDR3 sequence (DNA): TGTGCCAGCAGCCTGCCGGGCGGCGCTTTGCAGTTCTTC. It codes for CASSLPGGALQFF. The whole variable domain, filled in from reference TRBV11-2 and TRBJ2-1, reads EAGVAQSPRYKIIEKRQSVAFWCNPISGHATLYWYQQILGQGPKLLIQFQNNGVVDDSQLPKDRFSAERLKGVDSTLKIQPAKLEDSAVYLCASSLPGGALQFFGPGTRLTVL.